This T cell receptor beta chain is from a study of blood T cell repertoires in COVID-19. The wider study: Italy, Spain and the United States were the sources of the convalescent and acute COVID-19 samples. T cells, B-cell-depleted T cells, or PBMCs provided the cDNA or gDNA that served as material.

Germline V gene sequence: CDR1 MDHEN, CDR2 SYDVKM. The CDR3 runs 12 residues. For this clone: One end of the junction varies from germline; a read error may be responsible.

Under the authors' procedure: The assay estimated nucleated cells by amplifying reference gene primers. Assay: immunoSEQ multiplex PCR; the TCRdb copy retains only in-frame clones and omits some. The V and J calls and clone size are taken from that table; D and trimming were inferred from the DNA. The table includes under 200,000 clones, approximately 90% detected once. The source of this sequence is a woman of 80 years or more in a cohort sampled during active or convalescent COVID-19. The chain has TRBV28 and TRBJ2-1; 8 positions match TRBD2. Material: peripheral blood. The CDR3 protein is CASSLPRTSQLF. The DNA of the CDR3 is TGTGCCAGCAGTTTACCCAGGACTAGCCAGCTCTTC.